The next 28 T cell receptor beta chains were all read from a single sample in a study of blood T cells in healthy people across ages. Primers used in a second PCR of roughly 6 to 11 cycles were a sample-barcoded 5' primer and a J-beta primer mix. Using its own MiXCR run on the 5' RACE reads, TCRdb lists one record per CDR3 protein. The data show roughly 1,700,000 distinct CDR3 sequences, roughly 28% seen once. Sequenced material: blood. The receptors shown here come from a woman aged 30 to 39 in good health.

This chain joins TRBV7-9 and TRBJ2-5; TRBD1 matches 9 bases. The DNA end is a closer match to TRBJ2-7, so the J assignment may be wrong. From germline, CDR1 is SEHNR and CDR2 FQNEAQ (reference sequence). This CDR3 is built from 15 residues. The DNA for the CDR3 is TGTGCCAGCAGCTCGGAGGGGACAGGGCTTTACGAGCAGTACTTC. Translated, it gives CASSSEGTGLYEQYF.

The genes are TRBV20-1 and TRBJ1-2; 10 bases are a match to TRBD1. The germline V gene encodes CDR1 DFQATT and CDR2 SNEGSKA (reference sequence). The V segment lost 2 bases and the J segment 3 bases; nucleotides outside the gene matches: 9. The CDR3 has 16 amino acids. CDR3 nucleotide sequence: TGCAGTGCTAGACCCGGGACAGGGGTTGTAGACTATGGCTACACCTTC. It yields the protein CSARPGTGVVDYGYTF.

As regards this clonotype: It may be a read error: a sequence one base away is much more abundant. DNA for the CDR3: TGTGCCAGTCGACAGGCATACGAGCAGTTCTTC. This translates into CASRQAYEQFF. The chain employs TRBV6-2 or TRBV6-3 and TRBJ2-1; D possibly corresponds to TRBD1 (6 bases). The CDR3 is 11 amino acids. Trimming removed 9 bases at V and 10 bases at J, with 13 bases between. Germline assignment: CDR1 MNHEY and CDR2 SVGEGT.

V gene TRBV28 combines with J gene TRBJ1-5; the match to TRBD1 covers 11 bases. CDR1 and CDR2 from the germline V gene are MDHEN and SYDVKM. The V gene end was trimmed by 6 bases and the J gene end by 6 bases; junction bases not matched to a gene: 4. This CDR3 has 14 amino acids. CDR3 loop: CASRDGTGGQPQHF. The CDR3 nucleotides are TGTGCCAGCAGAGACGGGACAGGGGGTCAGCCCCAGCATTTT.

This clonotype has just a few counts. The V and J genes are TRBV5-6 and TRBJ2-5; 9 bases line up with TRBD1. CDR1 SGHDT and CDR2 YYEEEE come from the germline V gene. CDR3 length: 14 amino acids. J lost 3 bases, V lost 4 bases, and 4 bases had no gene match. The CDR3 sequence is CASSAQGAKETQYF. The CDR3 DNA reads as TGTGCCAGCAGCGCACAGGGGGCAAAAGAGACCCAGTACTTC.

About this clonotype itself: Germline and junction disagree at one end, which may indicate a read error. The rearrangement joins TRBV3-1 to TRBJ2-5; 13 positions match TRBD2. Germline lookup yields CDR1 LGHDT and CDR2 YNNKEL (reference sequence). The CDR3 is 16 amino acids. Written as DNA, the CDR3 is TGTACCAGCAGCCAGGAACTAGCGGGGGGGCAGGAGACCCAGTACTTC. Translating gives CTSSQELAGGQETQYF.

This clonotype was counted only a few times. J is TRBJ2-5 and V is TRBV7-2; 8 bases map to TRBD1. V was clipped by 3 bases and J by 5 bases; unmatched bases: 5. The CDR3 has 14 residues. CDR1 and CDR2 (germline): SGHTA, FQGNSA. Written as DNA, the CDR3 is TGTGCCAGCAGCTTCAGGGGGCTTGCGGAGACCCAGTACTTC. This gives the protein CASSFRGLAETQYF.

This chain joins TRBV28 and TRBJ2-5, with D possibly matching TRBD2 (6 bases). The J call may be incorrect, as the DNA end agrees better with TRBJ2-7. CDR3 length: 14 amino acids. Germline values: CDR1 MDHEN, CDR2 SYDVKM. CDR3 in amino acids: CASSRGRGNNEQYF. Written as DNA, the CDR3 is TGTGCCAGCAGCCGGGGACGGGGGAACAACGAGCAGTACTTC.

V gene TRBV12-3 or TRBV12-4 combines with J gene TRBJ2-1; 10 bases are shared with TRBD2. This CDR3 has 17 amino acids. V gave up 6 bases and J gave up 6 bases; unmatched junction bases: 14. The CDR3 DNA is TGTGCCAGCAGCTACCCTTTACGTCTAGCGGGGGCCAATGAGCAGTTCTTC. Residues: CASSYPLRLAGANEQFF.

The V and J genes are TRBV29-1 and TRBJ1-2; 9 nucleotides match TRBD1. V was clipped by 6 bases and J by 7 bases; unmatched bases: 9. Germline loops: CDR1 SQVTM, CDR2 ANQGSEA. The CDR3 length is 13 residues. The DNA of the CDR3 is TGCAGCGTGAGGGACAGGGCTTTGAGTGGCTACACCTTC. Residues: CSVRDRALSGYTF.

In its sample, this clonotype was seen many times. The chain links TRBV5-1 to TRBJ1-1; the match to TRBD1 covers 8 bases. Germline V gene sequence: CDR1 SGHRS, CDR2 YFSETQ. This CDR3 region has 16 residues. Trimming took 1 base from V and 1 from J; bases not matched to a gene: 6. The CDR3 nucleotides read TGCGCCAGCAGCTTGCGGCCAGGGGGCGCGAACACTGAAGCTTTCTTT. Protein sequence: CASSLRPGGANTEAFF.

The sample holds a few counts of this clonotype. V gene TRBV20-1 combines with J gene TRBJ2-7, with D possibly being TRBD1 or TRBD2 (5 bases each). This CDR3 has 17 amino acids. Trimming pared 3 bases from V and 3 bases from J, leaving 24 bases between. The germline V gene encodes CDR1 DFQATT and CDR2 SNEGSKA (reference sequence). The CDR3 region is CSASQRDRWAPNYEQYF. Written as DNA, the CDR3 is TGCAGTGCTAGTCAACGGGACCGATGGGCCCCGAACTACGAGCAGTACTTC.

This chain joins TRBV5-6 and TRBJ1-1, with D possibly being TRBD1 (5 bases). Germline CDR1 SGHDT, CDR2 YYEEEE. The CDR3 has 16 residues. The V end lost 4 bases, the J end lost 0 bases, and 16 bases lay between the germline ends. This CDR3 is CASSLFGGKVNTEAFF. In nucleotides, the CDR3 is TGTGCCAGCAGCCTGTTCGGGGGGAAGGTGAACACTGAAGCTTTCTTT.

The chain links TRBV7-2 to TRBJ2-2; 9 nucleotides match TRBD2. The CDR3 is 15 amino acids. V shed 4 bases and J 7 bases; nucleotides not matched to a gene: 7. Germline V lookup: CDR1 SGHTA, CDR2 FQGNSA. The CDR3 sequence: CASSSSGRRSGELFF. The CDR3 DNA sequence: TGTGCCAGCAGCTCGAGCGGGAGGAGGAGCGGGGAGCTGTTTTTT. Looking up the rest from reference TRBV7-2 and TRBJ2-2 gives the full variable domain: GAGVSQSPSNKVTEKGKDVELRCDPISGHTALYWYRQSLGQGLEFLIYFQGNSAPDKSGLPSDRFSAERTGGSVSTLTIQRTQQEDSAVYLCASSSSGRRSGELFFGEGSRLTVL.

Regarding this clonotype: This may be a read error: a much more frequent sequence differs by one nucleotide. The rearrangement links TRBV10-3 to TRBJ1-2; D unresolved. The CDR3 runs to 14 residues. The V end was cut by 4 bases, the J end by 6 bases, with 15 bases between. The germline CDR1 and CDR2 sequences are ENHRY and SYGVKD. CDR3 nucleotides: TGTGCCATCAGTGCCGGGAACAGAATCCATGGCTACACCTTC. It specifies CAISAGNRIHGYTF.

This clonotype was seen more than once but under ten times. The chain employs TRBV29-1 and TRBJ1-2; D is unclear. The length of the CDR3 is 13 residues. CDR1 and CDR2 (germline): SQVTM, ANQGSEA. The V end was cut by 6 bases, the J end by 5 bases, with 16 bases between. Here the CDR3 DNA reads TGCAGCGTCCGGTCCAGCGGAGGGTATGGCTACACCTTC. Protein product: CSVRSSGGYGYTF.

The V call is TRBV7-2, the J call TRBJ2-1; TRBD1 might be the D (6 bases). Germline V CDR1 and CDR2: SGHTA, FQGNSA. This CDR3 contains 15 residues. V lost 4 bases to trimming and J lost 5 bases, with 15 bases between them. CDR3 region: CASSSLPTGHNEQFF. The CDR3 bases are TGTGCCAGCAGCTCACTGCCGACAGGCCACAATGAGCAGTTCTTC. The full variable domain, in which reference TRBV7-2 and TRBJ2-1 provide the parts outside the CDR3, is GAGVSQSPSNKVTEKGKDVELRCDPISGHTALYWYRQSLGQGLEFLIYFQGNSAPDKSGLPSDRFSAERTGGSVSTLTIQRTQQEDSAVYLCASSSLPTGHNEQFFGPGTRLTVL.

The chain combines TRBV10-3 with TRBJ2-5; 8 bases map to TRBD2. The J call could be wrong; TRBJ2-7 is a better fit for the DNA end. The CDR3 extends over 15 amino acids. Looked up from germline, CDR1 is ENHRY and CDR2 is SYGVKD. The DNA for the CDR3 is TGTGCCATCAGTGTGGACTCAGCGGGGGCCTACGAGCAGTACTTC. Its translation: CAISVDSAGAYEQYF.

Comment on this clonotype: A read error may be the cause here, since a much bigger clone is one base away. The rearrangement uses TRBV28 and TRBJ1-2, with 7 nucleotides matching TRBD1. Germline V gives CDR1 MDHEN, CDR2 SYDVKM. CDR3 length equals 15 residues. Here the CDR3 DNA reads TGTGCCAGCAGTTACTCACAGGGGTATGTCTATGGCCACACCTTC. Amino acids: CASSYSQGYVYGHTF.

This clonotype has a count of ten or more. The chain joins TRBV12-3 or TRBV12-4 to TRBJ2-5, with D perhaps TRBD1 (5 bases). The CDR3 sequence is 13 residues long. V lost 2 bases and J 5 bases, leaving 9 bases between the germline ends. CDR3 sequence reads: CASSLWGRETQYF. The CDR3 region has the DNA TGTGCCAGCAGTTTATGGGGCCGGGAGACCCAGTACTTC.

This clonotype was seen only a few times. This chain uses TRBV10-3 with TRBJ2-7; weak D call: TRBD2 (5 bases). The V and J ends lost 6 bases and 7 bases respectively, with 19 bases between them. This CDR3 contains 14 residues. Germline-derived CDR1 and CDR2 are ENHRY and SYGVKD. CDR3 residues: CAIRLSGNNNEQYF. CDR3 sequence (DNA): TGTGCCATCAGACTTTCCGGGAATAACAATGAGCAGTACTTC.

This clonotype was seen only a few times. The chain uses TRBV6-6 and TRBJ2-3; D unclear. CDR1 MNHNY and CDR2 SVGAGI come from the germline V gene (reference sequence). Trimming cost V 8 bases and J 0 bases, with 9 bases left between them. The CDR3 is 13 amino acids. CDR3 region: CASGLTSTDTQYF. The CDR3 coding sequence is TGTGCCAGCGGGCTGACTAGCACAGATACGCAGTATTTT.

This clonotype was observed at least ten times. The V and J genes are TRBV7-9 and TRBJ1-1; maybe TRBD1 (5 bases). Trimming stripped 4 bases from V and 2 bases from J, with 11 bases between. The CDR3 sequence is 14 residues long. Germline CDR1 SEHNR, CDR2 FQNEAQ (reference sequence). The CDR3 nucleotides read TGTGCCAGCAGCTCTGTTACAGGAAACACTGAAGCTTTCTTT. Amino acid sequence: CASSSVTGNTEAFF.

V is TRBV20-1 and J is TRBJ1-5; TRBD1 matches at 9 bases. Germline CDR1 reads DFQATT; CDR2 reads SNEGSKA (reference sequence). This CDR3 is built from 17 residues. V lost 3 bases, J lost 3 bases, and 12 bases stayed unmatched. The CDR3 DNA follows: TGCAGTGCTAGGCCCGTGACAGGGGGAAGATACAATCAGCCCCAGCATTTT. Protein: CSARPVTGGRYNQPQHF.

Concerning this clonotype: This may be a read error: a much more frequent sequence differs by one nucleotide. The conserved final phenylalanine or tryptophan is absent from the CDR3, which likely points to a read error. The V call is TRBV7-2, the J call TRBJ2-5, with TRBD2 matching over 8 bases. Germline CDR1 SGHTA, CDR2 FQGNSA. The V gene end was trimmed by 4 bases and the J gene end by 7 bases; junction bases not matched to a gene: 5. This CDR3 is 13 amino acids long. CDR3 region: CASSSPGGSTQYL. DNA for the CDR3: TGTGCCAGCAGCTCACCGGGGGGGTCGACCCAGTACTTA.

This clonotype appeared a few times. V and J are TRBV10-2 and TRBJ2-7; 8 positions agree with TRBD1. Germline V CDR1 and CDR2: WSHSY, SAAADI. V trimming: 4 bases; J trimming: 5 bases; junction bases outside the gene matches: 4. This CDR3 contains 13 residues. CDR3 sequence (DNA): TGCGCCAGCAGTGGACAGGGGTTTAACGAGCAGTACTTC. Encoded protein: CASSGQGFNEQYF.

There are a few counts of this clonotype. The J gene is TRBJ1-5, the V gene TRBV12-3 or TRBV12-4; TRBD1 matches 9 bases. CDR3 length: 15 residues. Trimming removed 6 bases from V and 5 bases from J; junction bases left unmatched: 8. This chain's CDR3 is CASSSDRGPDQPQHF. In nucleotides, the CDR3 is TGTGCCAGCAGCTCGGACAGGGGACCTGATCAGCCCCAGCATTTT.

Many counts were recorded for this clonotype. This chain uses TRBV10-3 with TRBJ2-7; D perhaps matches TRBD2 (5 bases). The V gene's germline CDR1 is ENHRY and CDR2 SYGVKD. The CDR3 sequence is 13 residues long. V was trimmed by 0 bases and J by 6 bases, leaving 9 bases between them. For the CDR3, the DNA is TGTGCCATCAGTGAGTCGATGGCGGGCGAGCAGTACTTC. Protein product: CAISESMAGEQYF.